These T cell receptor beta chains were read from a single sample in a study of T cell responses to AZD1222 COVID-19 vaccine. The table came from immunoSEQ multiplex PCR; TCRdb's copy has only in-frame clones and leaves some out. The sample yields more than 95,000 clones, more than 65% seen once. The source was peripheral blood, collected 28 days after the second AZD1222 dose. The origin of the receptors is an adult who received the AZD1222 COVID-19 vaccine. The CDR3 runs from the conserved cysteine through the conserved F or W. The D gene is left open where the match is weak. Clone size appears in some rows only: once, few, many, or a class for an expanded clone.

TRBV24-1	-	-	15	TRBJ1-1	CATSDLKQGKTEAFF	TGTGCCACCAGTGATTTGAAACAGGGAAAGACTGAAGCTTTCTTT
TRBV10-2	-	-	15	TRBJ1-3	CASNRDGDSGNTIYF	TGCGCCAGCAATCGGGACGGTGACTCTGGAAACACCATATATTTT
TRBV7-3	-	-	13	TRBJ1-5	CASSSAADQPQHF	TGTGCCAGCAGCTCCGCCGCAGATCAGCCCCAGCATTTT
TRBV5-5	-	-	14	TRBJ2-2	CASSWSDNTGELFF	TGTGCCAGCAGCTGGTCAGATAACACCGGGGAGCTGTTTTTT
TRBV3-1/TRBV3-2	-	few	15	TRBJ1-4	CASSQRIQGGEKLFF	TGTGCCAGCAGCCAAAGAATCCAAGGTGGTGAAAAACTGTTTTTT
TRBV2	-	-	14	TRBJ2-2	CASSFEAGAGELFF	TGTGCCAGCAGTTTCGAAGCTGGTGCCGGGGAGCTGTTTTTT
TRBV19	-	-	14	TRBJ1-6	CASSIRAANSPLHF	TGTGCCAGTAGTATTAGGGCGGCTAATTCACCCCTCCACTTT
TRBV3-1/TRBV3-2	-	-	16	TRBJ1-2	CASSQDLRVRNYGYTF	TGTGCCAGCAGCCAAGATTTAAGGGTACGCAACTATGGCTACACCTTC
TRBV9	-	once	15	TRBJ2-2	CASSVGPVNTGELFF	TGTGCCAGCAGCGTAGGTCCGGTGAACACCGGGGAGCTGTTTTTT
TRBV9	TRBD1	-	16	TRBJ1-5	CASSPRGEGAGQPQHF	TGTGCCAGCAGCCCGAGGGGGGAGGGGGCTGGACAGCCCCAGCATTTT
TRBV7-2	-	-	14	TRBJ1-3	CASSSRRGANTIYF	TGTGCCAGCAGCTCGCGGAGGGGCGCGAACACCATATATTTT
TRBV19	-	few	15	TRBJ1-5	CASSMGRGVWQPQHF	TGTGCCAGTAGTATGGGCCGGGGGGTTTGGCAGCCCCAGCATTTT
TRBV7-8	TRBD2	-	16	TRBJ2-2	CASSLAGGSNTGELFF	TGTGCCAGCAGCTTAGCCGGGGGGAGTAACACCGGGGAGCTGTTTTTT
TRBV4-1	TRBD1	-	17	TRBJ2-7	CASSPLMTRQGRYEQYF	TGCGCCAGCAGTCCTCTCATGACGCGACAGGGACGCTACGAGCAGTACTTC
TRBV7-2	-	-	14	TRBJ1-4	CASSPHSLGEKLFF	TGTGCCAGCAGCCCACACAGCCTGGGGGAAAAACTGTTTTTT
TRBV15	TRBD1	-	12	TRBJ2-2	CATSGTGRELFF	TGTGCCACCAGCGGGACAGGGCGTGAGCTGTTTTTT
TRBV3-1/TRBV3-2	-	-	18	TRBJ2-7	CASSQDNGRGQTNYEQYF	TGTGCCAGCAGCCAAGATAACGGGAGGGGACAGACTAACTACGAGCAGTACTTC
TRBV7-2	TRBD1	-	14	TRBJ1-1	CASSFDRVTTEAFF	TGTGCCAGCAGCTTTGACAGGGTGACGACTGAAGCTTTCTTT
TRBV28	TRBD1	once	13	TRBJ2-4	CASIPGTGGLGYF	TGTGCCAGCATTCCCGGGACAGGGGGCTTAGGATACTTC
TRBV6-4	-	few	14	TRBJ1-6	CASRDTSYNSPLHF	TGTGCCAGCAGAGACACGTCCTATAATTCACCCCTCCACTTT
TRBV12-3/TRBV12-4	-	-	13	TRBJ1-2	CASSLKGPRGYTF	TGTGCCAGCAGTTTAAAAGGTCCCAGGGGCTACACCTTC
TRBV5-6	-	-	14	TRBJ2-2	CASSLGANTGELFF	TGTGCCAGCAGCTTGGGAGCGAACACCGGGGAGCTGTTTTTT